This T cell receptor beta chain was captured in a study of control samples from healthy donors and cancer patients. Assay: immunoSEQ multiplex PCR; the TCRdb copy retains only in-frame clones and omits some. The data contain 78,000 or so clones, over 75% of them singletons. The junction had 6 bases not matched to a gene; V was cut back by 5 bases and J by 2 bases. Germline V gives CDR1 SQVTM, CDR2 ANQGSEA. CDR3 length equals 14 residues. The clonotype comes from a woman aged 45-60 years in good health. Sequenced input: blood. The genes are TRBV29-1 and TRBJ1-5, with 7 nucleotides matching TRBD1. CDR3 in DNA: TGCAGCGTTTCGATCCAGGGGGGCAATCAGCCCCAGCATTTT. It is translated as CSVSIQGGNQPQHF.